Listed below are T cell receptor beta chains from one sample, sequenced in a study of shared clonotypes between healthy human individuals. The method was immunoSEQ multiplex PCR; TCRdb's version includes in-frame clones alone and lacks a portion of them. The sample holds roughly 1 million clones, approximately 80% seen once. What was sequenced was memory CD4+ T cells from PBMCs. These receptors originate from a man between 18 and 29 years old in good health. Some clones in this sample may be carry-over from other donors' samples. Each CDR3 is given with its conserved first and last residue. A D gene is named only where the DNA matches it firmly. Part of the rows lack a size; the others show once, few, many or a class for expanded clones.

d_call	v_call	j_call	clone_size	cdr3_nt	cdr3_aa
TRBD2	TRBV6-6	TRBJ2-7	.	TGTGCCAGCAGTTACTCGACGTCCGGGGGGGGCTACGAGCAGTACTTC	CASSYSTSGGGYEQYF
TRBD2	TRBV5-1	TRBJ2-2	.	TGCGCCAGCCAACCCCTAGCGGGGTCTACCGGGGAGCTGTTTTTT	CASQPLAGSTGELFF
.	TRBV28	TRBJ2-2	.	TGTGCCAGCAGTTTAGGTCGGGGCCTGACCGGGGAGCTGTTTTTT	CASSLGRGLTGELFF
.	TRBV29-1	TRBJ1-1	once	TGCAGCGTTGGTATGGGGGTCATGAACACTGAAGCTTTCTTT	CSVGMGVMNTEAFF
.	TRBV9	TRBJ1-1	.	TGTGCCAGCAGCGTAGATCTCCAGTACACTGAAGCTTTCTTT	CASSVDLQYTEAFF
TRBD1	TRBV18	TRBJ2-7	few	TGTGCCAGCTCGTCGACAGGGGGCTACGAGCAGTACTTC	CASSSTGGYEQYF
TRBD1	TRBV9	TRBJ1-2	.	TGTGCCAGCAGCGGGACAGGGGTACTTGGCTATGGCTACACCTTC	CASSGTGVLGYGYTF
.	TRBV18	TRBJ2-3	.	TGTGCCAGCTCCCCGGCTCCGGGACTTAGCACAGATACGCAGTATTTT	CASSPAPGLSTDTQYF
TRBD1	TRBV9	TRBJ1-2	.	TGTGCCAGCAGCGTATCGACAGGGAAGAGTGGTGGGTATGGCTACACCTTC	CASSVSTGKSGGYGYTF
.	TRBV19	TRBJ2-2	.	TGTGCCACACGAGCGCGGACAAACACCGGGGAGCTGTTTTTT	CATRARTNTGELFF
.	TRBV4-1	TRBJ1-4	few	TGCGCCAGCAGCCAAGAAGGCCTACCGGGGGAAAAACTGTTTTTT	CASSQEGLPGEKLFF
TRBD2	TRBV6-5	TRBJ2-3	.	TGTGCCAGCAGTCAGGCGGGGGCGCAGTATTTT	CASSQAGAQYF
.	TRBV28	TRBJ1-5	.	TGTGCCAGCAGTTTGTGGGAGTCGGCTGGCAATCAGCCCCAGCATTTT	CASSLWESAGNQPQHF
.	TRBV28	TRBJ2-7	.	TGTGCCAGCAGTTTACGGCAGGGCGGCACCTACGAGCAGTACTTC	CASSLRQGGTYEQYF
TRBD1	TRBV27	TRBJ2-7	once	TGTGCCAGCAGTTGGACTTGGGACAGGGGGATGGGAGAGCAGTACTTC	CASSWTWDRGMGEQYF
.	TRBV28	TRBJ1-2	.	TGTGCCAGCAGTTTACCGGGCCCCACCTATGGCTACACCTTC	CASSLPGPTYGYTF
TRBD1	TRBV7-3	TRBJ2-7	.	TGTGCCAGCAGCTTAAAGGGACAGGGCTACGAGCAGTACTTC	CASSLKGQGYEQYF
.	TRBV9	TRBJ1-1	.	TGTGCCAGCAGCAAAGGGACGGGTGAAGCTTTCTTT	CASSKGTGEAFF
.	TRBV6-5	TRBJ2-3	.	TGTGCCAGCAGTGCCCCTCAAGATACGCAGTATTTT	CASSAPQDTQYF
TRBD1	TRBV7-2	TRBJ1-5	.	TGTGCCAGCAGCCATACAGGGGGCGATCAGCCCCAGCATTTT	CASSHTGGDQPQHF
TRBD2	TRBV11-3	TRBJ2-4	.	TGTGCCAGCAGCACATCGGGAGGGCTGGGGAACATTCAGTACTTC	CASSTSGGLGNIQYF
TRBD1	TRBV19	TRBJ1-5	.	TGTGCCAGTACCTCGAGGGGGGCAGGGGGTAGCAATCAGCCCCAGCATTTT	CASTSRGAGGSNQPQHF
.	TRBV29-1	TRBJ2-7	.	TGCAGCGTGGTGGGGCGGGGGACAGGAGGATACGAGCAGTACTTC	CSVVGRGTGGYEQYF
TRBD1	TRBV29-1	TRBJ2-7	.	TGCAGCGCCGGGAGAGGGACAGGGTCAAACGAGCAGTACTTC	CSAGRGTGSNEQYF
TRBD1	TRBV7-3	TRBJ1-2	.	TGTGCCAGCAGCTTAGGTCTGGGACAGGGTAACTATGGCTACACCTTC	CASSLGLGQGNYGYTF
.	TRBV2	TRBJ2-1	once	TGTGCCAGCAGTCCCCAGCTTGGTGAGCAGTTCTTC	CASSPQLGEQFF
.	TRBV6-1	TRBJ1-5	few	TGTGCCAGCACCCGGGACCTCTCCTCACAGCCCCAGCATTTT	CASTRDLSSQPQHF
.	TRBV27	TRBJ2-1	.	TGTGCCAGCAGTAAGACGGACGTTGGCTCCTACAATGAGCAGTTCTTC	CASSKTDVGSYNEQFF
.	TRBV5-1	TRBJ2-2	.	TGCGCCAGCAGTGGGAGTAGCGGTAACACCGGGGAGCTGTTTTTT	CASSGSSGNTGELFF
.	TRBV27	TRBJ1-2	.	TGTGCCAGCAGTTTAAGGGGAGCTTATGGCTACACCTTC	CASSLRGAYGYTF
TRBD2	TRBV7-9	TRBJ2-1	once	TGTGCCAGCACCCACGCAGCAGAGGAAGGGAGGGGTGAGCAGTTCTTC	CASTHAAEEGRGEQFF
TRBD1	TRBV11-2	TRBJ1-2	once	TGTGCCAGCAGCCACAAAGCAGACAGGGGGTATGGCTACACCTTC	CASSHKADRGYGYTF
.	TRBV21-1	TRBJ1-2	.	TGTGCCAGCAGCACGACTGTCCGGGACAGGGAGAGGTATGGCTACACCTTC	CASSTTVRDRERYGYTF
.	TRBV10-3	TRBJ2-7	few	TGTGCCATCATGGAGAGCTCCTACGAGCAGTACTTC	CAIMESSYEQYF
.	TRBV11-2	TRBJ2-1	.	TGTGCCAGCAGCTTAATGGGCAGCGGGCTTTACAATGAGCAGTTCTTC	CASSLMGSGLYNEQFF
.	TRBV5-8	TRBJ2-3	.	TGTGCCAGCAGCTTGGGGTCCGATACGCAGTATTTT	CASSLGSDTQYF
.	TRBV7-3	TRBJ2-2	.	TGTGCCAGCAGCTTAAATCCAGACACCGGGGAGCTGTTTTTT	CASSLNPDTGELFF